This TCR beta chain emerged from a study of cytomegalovirus exposure and HLA in healthy donors. Broader study findings: Most TCR sequences were seen very rarely across donors, but some public TCRs occurred in many.

The CDR3 contains 15 residues. V gave up 0 bases and J gave up 4 bases, with 12 bases separating them. Looked up from germline, CDR1 is SGHNT and CDR2 is YENEEA. With respect to this clone: Its target is not known.

The PCR used 60 Vbeta and 13 Jbeta primers. Sequencing was performed with immunoSEQ multiplex PCR; in TCRdb, only in-frame clones are kept and a portion is missing. Its table lists about 52,000 clones. The chain joins TRBV11-3 to TRBJ1-2, with D possibly being TRBD1 (5 bases). Sequencing was done on a sample of PBMCs. The source of this sequence is a woman aged 60-75 years in good health and CMV-seropositive. CDR3 loop: CASSLEAGGFYGYTF. CDR3 coding DNA: TGTGCCAGCAGCTTAGAGGCGGGGGGATTCTATGGCTACACCTTC. Full variable domain (outside the CDR3, taken from reference TRBV11-3 and TRBJ1-2): EAGVVQSPRYKIIEKKQPVAFWCNPISGHNTLYWYLQNLGQGPELLIRYENEEAVDDSQLPKDRFSAERLKGVDSTLKIQPAELGDSAVYLCASSLEAGGFYGYTFGSGTRLTVV.